This passage covers 17 T cell receptor beta chains from one sample sequenced in a study of T cells in narcolepsy listed by TCRdb under 2018. Libraries were made using the immunoSEQ multiplex PCR assay. The clones in this table, taken by TCRdb from immuneACCESS, are in-frame only. Not every clone is retained; where verified, under half of the shortfall comes from an unresolved V gene, and the cause of the rest is unknown. The sample yields 12,000 or so clones; roughly 93% were counted once. The ten largest clones capture 1.1% of the sample. The sequenced sample consisted of CD45RA- memory CD4+ T cells from PBMCs. According to the study, the label for this sample's cell subset or site signals: memory T cells sorted ex vivo from peripheral blood. These receptor sequences come from a human donor with narcolepsy.

V is TRBV6-1 and J is TRBJ1-1; 7 bases line up with TRBD1. The germline V gene encodes CDR1 MNHNS and CDR2 SASEGT. With V trimmed by 6 bases and J by 6 bases, 10 bases remained unmatched. The CDR3 length is 14 residues. The CDR3 region has the DNA TGTGCCAGCAGGGAGACAGGGATTATCGCTGAAGCTTTCTTT. Translation: CASRETGIIAEAFF.

This clone was found a few times. The J gene is TRBJ1-3, the V gene TRBV19, with a possible D match to TRBD1 (5 bases). Germline-derived CDR1 and CDR2 are LNHDA and SQIVND (reference sequence). V was shortened by 7 bases and J by 0 bases, with 19 bases between the two germline ends. The CDR3 is 17 amino acids. The CDR3: CASKFGGVPDSGNTIYF. CDR3 in DNA: TGTGCCAGTAAATTCGGGGGGGTTCCGGACTCTGGAAACACCATATATTTT.

The chain employs TRBV9 and TRBJ2-1, with 10 bases lining up with TRBD2. CDR3 length equals 15 residues. Looked up from germline, CDR1 is SGDLS and CDR2 is YYNGEE. J gave up 7 bases and V 0 bases, and 4 bases lay outside the gene matches. DNA for the CDR3: TGTGCCAGCAGCGTAGAACTAGCGGGACGAAATGAGCAGTTCTTC. It codes for CASSVELAGRNEQFF.

The chain uses TRBV7-2 and TRBJ1-3; D remains ambiguous. This CDR3 region has 15 residues. Trimming cost V 3 bases and J 0 bases, with 9 bases left between them. CDR1 SGHTA and CDR2 FQGNSA come from the germline V gene. The CDR3 nucleotides read TGTGCCAGCAGCTTGCTAGGGTACTCTGGAAACACCATATATTTT. Translated: CASSLLGYSGNTIYF.

The chain links TRBV27 to TRBJ1-1, with D tentatively TRBD1 (6 bases). Trimming removed 4 bases from V and 2 bases from J, with 17 bases in between. Germline assignment: CDR1 MNHEY and CDR2 SMNVEV (reference sequence). This CDR3 comprises 16 residues. CDR3 in DNA: TGTGCCAGCAGTTCCGTATTGGGGGGGCTCAACACTGAAGCTTTCTTT. Translation gives CASSSVLGGLNTEAFF.

This clone has a single count. V and J are TRBV5-1 and TRBJ2-5; 8 bases are shared with TRBD1. CDR1 SGHRS and CDR2 YFSETQ come from the germline V gene. The CDR3 covers 16 residues. The J segment lost 5 bases and the V segment lost 4 bases, leaving 13 bases of the junction unmatched. CDR3 bases: TGCGCCAGCAGCGGATCAGGGGGCCCCCCGTGGGAGACCCAGTACTTC. Its translation is CASSGSGGPPWETQYF.

This chain connects TRBV5-1 to TRBJ2-2; D uncertain. The V gene's germline CDR1 is SGHRS and CDR2 YFSETQ. The CDR3 has 13 residues. V lost 4 bases to trimming and J lost 4 bases, with 8 bases between them. CDR3 sequence: CASSEVPTGELFF. In DNA, the CDR3 is TGCGCCAGCAGCGAGGTTCCCACCGGGGAGCTGTTTTTT.

The chain combines TRBV2 with TRBJ2-7, with a weak D call TRBD1 (6 bases). Trimming removed 4 bases at V and 2 bases at J, with 15 bases between. From germline, CDR1 is SNHLY and CDR2 FYNNEI. This CDR3 has 15 amino acids. CDR3 in DNA: TGTGCCAGCAGTGTCCCGGTCAAGGGGGCCTACGAGCAGTACTTC. Residues: CASSVPVKGAYEQYF. Full variable domain (rest looked up from reference TRBV2 and TRBJ2-7): EPEVTQTPSHQVTQMGQEVILRCVPISNHLYFYWYRQILGQKVEFLVSFYNNEISEKSEIFDDQFSVERPDGSNFTLKIRSTKLEDSAMYFCASSVPVKGAYEQYFGPGTRLTVT.

This chain joins TRBV11-2 and TRBJ2-3, with TRBD2 identical over 9 bases. V shed 1 base, J shed 0 bases, and the junction held 5 bases outside the gene matches. Looked up from germline, CDR1 is SGHAT and CDR2 is FQNNGV. CDR3 length: 17 amino acids. This CDR3 reads CASSLVFLAGSTDTQYF. CDR3 coding DNA: TGTGCCAGCAGCTTAGTCTTTCTAGCGGGGAGCACAGATACGCAGTATTTT. The full variable domain, in which reference TRBV11-2 and TRBJ2-3 provide the parts outside the CDR3, is EAGVAQSPRYKIIEKRQSVAFWCNPISGHATLYWYQQILGQGPKLLIQFQNNGVVDDSQLPKDRFSAERLKGVDSTLKIQPAKLEDSAVYLCASSLVFLAGSTDTQYFGPGTRLTVL.

The chain couples TRBV2 to TRBJ2-2; D call uncertain. The ends were cut back, 6 bases at V and 5 bases at J, with 10 bases in the middle. The germline V gene encodes CDR1 SNHLY and CDR2 FYNNEI. CDR3 length: 13 residues. DNA for the CDR3: TGTGCCAGCAGCGTTCTTAGTACCGGGGAGCTGTTTTTT. Amino acids: CASSVLSTGELFF.

The chain uses TRBV18 and TRBJ1-2, with D possibly matching TRBD1 (6 bases). This CDR3 region has 15 residues. Trimming took off 6 bases at V and 9 bases at J, with 23 bases between the two ends. The V gene's germline CDR1 is KGHSH and CDR2 LQKENI. This chain's CDR3 is CASSPGTGLHSRYTF. CDR3 nucleotides: TGTGCCAGCTCCCCTGGAACAGGGTTACATAGTCGCTACACCTTC.

The V gene is TRBV6-5, the J gene TRBJ1-5, with unresolved D. The CDR3 extends over 11 amino acids. From germline, CDR1 is MNHEY and CDR2 SVGAGI. V was cut by 5 bases and J by 4 bases, with 3 bases left in between. The CDR3 sequence: CASSENQPQHF. In nucleotides, the CDR3 is TGTGCCAGCAGTGAAAATCAGCCCCAGCATTTT.

The genes are TRBV29-1 and TRBJ1-2; 9 bases agree with TRBD1. The germline CDR1 and CDR2 sequences are SQVTM and ANQGSEA. With 7 bases clipped from V and 7 bases from J, the junction kept 10 bases outside the gene matches. There are 13 residues in the CDR3. The CDR3: CSARTGAGGGYTF. CDR3 bases: TGCAGCGCGCGGACAGGGGCTGGCGGTGGCTACACCTTC.

The gene calls are TRBV5-1 and TRBJ1-1; D unclear. Germline CDR1 and CDR2: SGHRS and YFSETQ. The CDR3 loop spans 14 amino acids. V lost 4 bases and J 0 bases, leaving 10 bases between the germline ends. CDR3 nucleotides: TGCGCCAGCAGCCCGAGAACAGTGAACACTGAAGCTTTCTTT. Amino acid sequence: CASSPRTVNTEAFF.

The V gene is TRBV29-1, the J gene TRBJ2-3; unclear D gene. The CDR3 has 12 amino acids. Trimming pared 5 bases from V and 0 bases from J, leaving 6 bases between. Germline-derived CDR1 and CDR2 are SQVTM and ANQGSEA. The CDR3 reads CSVTVSTDTQYF. The CDR3 DNA follows: TGCAGCGTTACAGTAAGCACAGATACGCAGTATTTT.

This sequence joins TRBV6-5 and TRBJ1-6; D is ambiguous. The germline V gene encodes CDR1 MNHEY and CDR2 SVGAGI. The CDR3 runs to 14 residues. The V and J ends lost 5 bases and 10 bases respectively, with 15 bases between them. CDR3 in DNA: TGTGCCAGCAGTGAGTCCCGGGGTAAGTCACCCCTCCACTTT. Protein sequence: CASSESRGKSPLHF.

V and J are TRBV11-3 and TRBJ2-5; 13 bases are shared with TRBD2. The germline V gene encodes CDR1 SGHNT and CDR2 YENEEA. The CDR3 has 16 residues. Trimming at V came to 5 bases and at J to 4 bases, leaving 7 bases not matched to a gene. DNA for the CDR3: TGTGCCAGCAGCCGTCGGACTAGCGGGAGTGTAGAGACCCAGTACTTC. This codes for CASSRRTSGSVETQYF.